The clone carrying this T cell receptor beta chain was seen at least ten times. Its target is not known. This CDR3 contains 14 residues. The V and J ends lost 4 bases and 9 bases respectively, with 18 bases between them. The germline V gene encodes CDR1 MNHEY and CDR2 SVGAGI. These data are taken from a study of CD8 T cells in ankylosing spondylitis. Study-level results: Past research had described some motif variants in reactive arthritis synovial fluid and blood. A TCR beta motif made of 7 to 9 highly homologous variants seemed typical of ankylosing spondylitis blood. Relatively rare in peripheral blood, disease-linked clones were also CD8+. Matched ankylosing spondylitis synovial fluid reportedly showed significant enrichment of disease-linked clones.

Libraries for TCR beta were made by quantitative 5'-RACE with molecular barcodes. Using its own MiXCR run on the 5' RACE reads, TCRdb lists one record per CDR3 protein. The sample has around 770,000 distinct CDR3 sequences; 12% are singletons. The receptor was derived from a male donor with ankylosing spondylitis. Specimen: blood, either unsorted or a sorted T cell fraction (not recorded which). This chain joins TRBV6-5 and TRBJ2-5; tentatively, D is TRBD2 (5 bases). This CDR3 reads CASSSRVSGSAQYF. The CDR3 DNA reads TGTGCCAGCAGTTCCCGGGTCTCGGGGAGCGCCCAGTACTTC.